These 26 T cell receptor beta chains share one sample of origin, sequenced in a study of cytomegalovirus exposure and HLA in healthy donors. Primers included in the PCR were 60 Vbeta and 13 Jbeta primers. Generated by immunoSEQ multiplex PCR, the TCRdb table keeps only in-frame clones and is missing some. Across approximately 150,000 clones, the top ten clones capture 2.2% of the sample. The sequenced sample was PBMCs. The receptors shown here come from a woman under 30 in good health and CMV-seronegative.

V and J are TRBV13 and TRBJ1-1, with 7 bases aligning to TRBD1. V lost 5 bases to trimming and J lost 4 bases; unmatched junction nucleotides: 10. The CDR3 sequence is 15 residues long. Looked up from germline, CDR1 is PRHDT and CDR2 is FYEKMQ (reference sequence). The DNA of the CDR3 is TGTGCCAGCAGCAAAGAGACAGGGATTGCCACTGAAGCTTTCTTT. This gives the protein CASSKETGIATEAFF.

V gene TRBV30 combines with J gene TRBJ2-2; D remains unclear. The CDR3 has 14 amino acids. Trimming took 0 bases from V and 1 from J, leaving 6 bases between them. From germline, CDR1 is GTSNPN and CDR2 SVGIG (reference sequence). The CDR3 is CAWSVLLNTGELFF. The CDR3 DNA follows: TGTGCCTGGAGTGTACTATTGAACACCGGGGAGCTGTTTTTT.

The chain carries TRBV5-1 and TRBJ2-2; 9 bases fit TRBD1. Looked up from germline, CDR1 is SGHRS and CDR2 is YFSETQ. CDR3 size: 18 residues. V shed 2 bases, J shed 5 bases, and the junction held 13 bases outside the gene matches. In DNA, the CDR3 is TGCGCCAGCAGCTTTTTCGTGAACCAACAGGGGGCGACCGGGGAGCTGTTTTTT. Translating it yields CASSFFVNQQGATGELFF. The full variable domain, in which reference TRBV5-1 and TRBJ2-2 provide the parts outside the CDR3, is KAGVTQTPRYLIKTRGQQVTLSCSPISGHRSVSWYQQTPGQGLQFLFEYFSETQRNKGNFPGRFSGRQFSNSRSEMNVSTLELGDSALYLCASSFFVNQQGATGELFFGEGSRLTVL.

The gene calls are TRBV13 and TRBJ2-3; D is possibly TRBD2 (5 bases). The V end was cut by 5 bases, the J end by 6 bases, with 12 bases between. The CDR3 runs to 13 residues. Germline V gene data show CDR1 as PRHDT and CDR2 as FYEKMQ (reference sequence). For the CDR3, the DNA is TGTGCCAGCAGCCTCTCTAGCCCCGATACGCAGTATTTT. Protein sequence: CASSLSSPDTQYF.

The chain combines TRBV11-2 with TRBJ1-1; perhaps TRBD1 as D (6 bases). Germline CDR1 is SGHAT and CDR2 is FQNNGV. With 4 bases removed from V and 1 base from J, the gap between germline ends came to 16 bases. The CDR3 covers 16 residues. The CDR3 here is CASSSTYGTRNTEAFF. For the CDR3, the DNA is TGTGCCAGCAGCTCCACCTACGGGACAAGGAACACTGAAGCTTTCTTT. Looking up the rest from reference TRBV11-2 and TRBJ1-1 gives the full variable domain: EAGVAQSPRYKIIEKRQSVAFWCNPISGHATLYWYQQILGQGPKLLIQFQNNGVVDDSQLPKDRFSAERLKGVDSTLKIQPAKLEDSAVYLCASSSTYGTRNTEAFFGQGTRLTVV.

This chain joins TRBV7-2 and TRBJ2-1, with D perhaps matching TRBD1 (6 bases). The CDR3 has 15 residues. Germline CDR1 and CDR2: SGHTA and FQGNSA. Trimming removed 1 base at V and 8 bases at J, with 15 bases between. The CDR3 DNA sequence: TGTGCCAGCAGCTTAGGGGGACACCCGGGCGATGAGCAGTTCTTC. Protein product: CASSLGGHPGDEQFF.

V usage is TRBV25-1 and J usage is TRBJ2-5; 8 nucleotides match TRBD1. In germline, CDR1 is MGHDK, CDR2 SYGVNS. J gave up 4 bases and V 5 bases, and 6 bases lay outside the gene matches. This CDR3 has 14 residues. CDR3 bases: TGTGCCAGCAGTCTCCCAGGGGGCTCAGAGACCCAGTACTTC. Amino acid sequence: CASSLPGGSETQYF.

The V and J genes are TRBV11-3 and TRBJ2-7; 7 bases align to TRBD2. CDR3 length: 13 residues. V trimming: 0 bases; J trimming: 7 bases; junction bases outside the gene matches: 3. Germline V lookup: CDR1 SGHNT, CDR2 YENEEA. Here the CDR3 DNA reads TGTGCCAGCAGCTTAGATCACGGGGGGGAGCAGTACTTC. This gives the protein CASSLDHGGEQYF.

This rearrangement joins TRBV11-2 to TRBJ1-2; 8 nucleotides line up with TRBD1. Germline lookup yields CDR1 SGHAT and CDR2 FQNNGV. Germline trimming cut 3 bases from V and 3 bases from J; bases unmatched to any gene: 3. The CDR3 totals 14 residues. The CDR3 is CASSFSGGDYGYTF. DNA of the CDR3: TGTGCCAGCAGCTTCTCAGGGGGCGACTATGGCTACACCTTC.

For this clone: The junction differs from germline at one of its ends, possibly a read error. This sample includes further DNA sequences coding for the same CDR3. The chain links TRBV11-2 to TRBJ2-3, with 8 nucleotides matching TRBD2. Germline-derived CDR1 and CDR2 are SGHAT and FQNNGV. The CDR3 runs 16 residues. The CDR3 coding sequence is TGCGCCAGCAGTTCTTCCCCTAGCGGGCTGGGAGATACGCAGTATTTT. It yields the protein CASSSSPSGLGDTQYF.

The chain employs TRBV6-6 and TRBJ2-1; no clear D gene. The V and J ends lost 6 bases and 10 bases respectively, with 13 bases between them. Germline CDR1 is MNHNY and CDR2 is SVGAGI (reference sequence). The CDR3 length is 12 residues. The CDR3 region is CASSMEFEEQFF. The CDR3, as DNA: TGTGCCAGCAGCATGGAGTTTGAAGAGCAGTTCTTC.

The chain recombines TRBV27 with TRBJ1-2; 9 bases map to TRBD1. Germline loops: CDR1 MNHEY, CDR2 SMNVEV (reference sequence). V shed 6 bases, J shed 4 bases, and the junction held 9 bases outside the gene matches. This CDR3 has 15 amino acids. CDR3 sequence: CASRRQGDWTYGYTF. Here the CDR3 DNA reads TGTGCCAGCAGGAGACAGGGGGATTGGACCTATGGCTACACCTTC.

The chain couples TRBV5-1 to TRBJ2-1, with 10 bases that match TRBD2. After removal of 4 bases from V and 5 bases from J, the junction contained 15 bases not matched to a gene. The CDR3 loop spans 18 amino acids. Per the germline V gene, CDR1 is SGHRS and CDR2 is YFSETQ. This CDR3 is CASSPNHPTSGEDNEQFF. The CDR3 DNA reads TGCGCCAGCAGCCCTAACCACCCTACTAGCGGGGAAGACAATGAGCAGTTCTTC.

V is TRBV11-3 and J is TRBJ1-1; D gene unclear. Per the germline V gene, CDR1 is SGHNT and CDR2 is YENEEA. The V end lost 4 bases, the J end lost 7 bases, and 10 bases lay between the germline ends. This CDR3 is built from 12 residues. The DNA of the CDR3 is TGTGCCAGCAGCTCTGGTCAACATGAAGCTTTCTTT. This encodes CASSSGQHEAFF.

The V call is TRBV29-1, the J call TRBJ1-1; the D is unclear. There are 13 residues in the CDR3. Germline lookup yields CDR1 SQVTM and CDR2 ANQGSEA. V lost 6 bases and J lost 4, with 15 bases in between. CDR3 nucleotide sequence: TGCAGCGTCGACGGGTTGTGGATCACTGAAGCTTTCTTT. Protein: CSVDGLWITEAFF.

The genes are TRBV7-9 and TRBJ1-2; TRBD1 agrees at 7 bases. The CDR3 covers 14 residues. J was trimmed by 0 bases and V by 5 bases; bases with no gene match: 3. Germline lookup yields CDR1 SEHNR and CDR2 FQNEAQ (reference sequence). CDR3 amino acids: CASSRTGSNYGYTF. In DNA, the CDR3 is TGTGCCAGCAGCCGGACAGGATCTAACTATGGCTACACCTTC.

CDR3: CASSPAGQGERVYGYTF. CDR3 in DNA: TGTGCCAGCAGTCCCGCGGGACAGGGGGAGAGGGTCTATGGCTACACCTTC. The V gene is TRBV28, the J gene TRBJ1-2, with TRBD1 matching 11 bases. The CDR3 is made up of 17 amino acids. V dropped 5 bases and J dropped 4; count of bases not matched to a gene: 12. Germline CDR1 is MDHEN and CDR2 is SYDVKM.

CDR3 amino acids: CASSYSGGSSYEQYF. The CDR3 nucleotides read TGTGCCAGCAGCTATTCGGGGGGGTCCTCCTACGAGCAGTACTTC. The chain has TRBV7-3 and TRBJ2-7; 8 bases line up with TRBD2. Unmatched junction bases numbered 5, after V lost 4 bases and J lost 0 bases. The length of the CDR3 is 15 residues. CDR1 and CDR2 from the germline V gene are SGHTA and FQGTGA. Looking up the rest from reference TRBV7-3 and TRBJ2-7 gives the full variable domain: GAGVSQTPSNKVTEKGKYVELRCDPISGHTALYWYRQSLGQGPEFLIYFQGTGAADDSGLPNDRFFAVRPEGSVSTLKIQRTERGDSAVYLCASSYSGGSSYEQYFGPGTRLTVT.

V gene TRBV6-5 combines with J gene TRBJ2-1; weak D call: TRBD2 (6 bases). CDR3 length: 13 amino acids. V lost 6 bases and J lost 9, with 15 bases in between. The germline V gene encodes CDR1 MNHEY and CDR2 SVGAGI. CDR3 sequence (DNA): TGTGCCAGCAGGCGGGATGTTAGGGTTGAGCAGTTCTTC. Translation gives CASRRDVRVEQFF.

The rearrangement links TRBV19 to TRBJ2-1; D remains ambiguous. The germline gives CDR1 LNHDA, CDR2 SQIVND (reference sequence). The CDR3 is 14 residues long. Trimming pared 3 bases from V and 9 bases from J, leaving 15 bases between. The CDR3 nucleotides are TGTGCCAGTAGTATTAGTCAGGTGAACGGTGAGCAGTTCTTC. Translation: CASSISQVNGEQFF.

This chain links TRBV7-2 with TRBJ2-7, with TRBD2 matching over 11 bases. The CDR3 spans 15 residues. V shed 2 bases and J 5 bases; nucleotides not matched to a gene: 5. Looked up from germline, CDR1 is SGHTA and CDR2 is FQGNSA. The CDR3 loop is CASSLQLAGAHEQYV. The DNA for the CDR3 is TGTGCCAGCAGCTTACAACTAGCGGGAGCCCACGAGCAGTACGTC.

This chain links TRBV7-3 with TRBJ2-2; 9 nucleotides match TRBD2. V lost 6 bases, J lost 1 base, and 3 bases stayed unmatched. Germline CDR1 SGHTA, CDR2 FQGTGA. The CDR3 is made up of 15 amino acids. CDR3 sequence reads: CASSGSGRNTGELFF. In nucleotides, the CDR3 is TGTGCCAGCAGTGGTAGCGGGAGGAACACCGGGGAGCTGTTTTTT.

V and J are TRBV4-3 and TRBJ1-1; 7 nucleotides match TRBD1. With 0 bases clipped from V and 5 bases from J, the junction kept 15 bases outside the gene matches. This CDR3 has 18 residues. Looked up from germline, CDR1 is LGHNA and CDR2 is YSLEER. CDR3 sequence reads: CASSQDFWTGPLGTEAFF. The CDR3 DNA reads TGCGCCAGCAGCCAAGATTTCTGGACAGGACCCTTGGGGACTGAAGCTTTCTTT.

The rearrangement joins TRBV6-5 to TRBJ1-2, with 9 positions matching TRBD1. Trimming removed 0 bases from V and 4 bases from J; junction bases left unmatched: 3. CDR1 and CDR2 (germline): MNHEY, SVGAGI. The CDR3 has 15 amino acids. CDR3 protein: CASSYSPGQGYGYTF. The CDR3, as DNA: TGTGCCAGCAGTTACTCTCCGGGACAGGGCTATGGCTACACCTTC.

This sequence joins TRBV4-3 and TRBJ2-6; 8 bases match TRBD1. Germline CDR1 reads LGHNA; CDR2 reads YSLEER. Germline trimming cut 0 bases from V and 2 bases from J; bases unmatched to any gene: 3. This CDR3 contains 17 residues. CDR3 sequence (DNA): TGCGCCAGCAGCCAAGACACAGGGGGAACTGGGGCCAACGTCCTGACTTTC. Encoded protein: CASSQDTGGTGANVLTF.

The chain recombines TRBV11-3 with TRBJ1-1; perhaps TRBD1 as D (6 bases). The CDR3 runs 15 residues. CDR1 and CDR2 (germline): SGHNT, YENEEA. V lost 5 bases, J lost 1 base, and 14 bases lay in between. CDR3 amino acids: CASSTDSRKNTEAFF. As DNA, the CDR3 is TGTGCCAGCAGCACGGACAGTCGTAAGAACACTGAAGCTTTCTTT.